This TCR beta chain is from a study of blood T cell repertoires in COVID-19 (dated by TCRdb to the early 2020s). About the investigation overall: Samples from collaborators originated in the United States, Italy and Spain and spanned both the acute and convalescent phases of COVID-19. The prospective study material was composed of cDNA or gDNA derived from T cells, B-cell-depleted T cells, or PBMCs. The dataset comprised deeply sampled blood TCRbeta repertoires from subjects exposed to, actively infected with, or recovered from COVID-19. The repertoires were made available in a free public database intended to serve as a resource for research on the immune response to SARS-CoV-2. Samples came from the ongoing ImmuneRACE study (first 160 participants) plus 1,254 subjects from 6 global collaborators. A de-identified subject ID, COVID-19 status, age in years and sex were almost always included in the sample metadata. Where available, HLA class I and class II types were taken from metadata supplied by the sample provider and were not determined by assay-based typing. The paper's findings and limits, for the study overall: The amount of clinical and demographic metadata varied by source and participant and was provided uncurated.

This clone was found a few times. Its antigen is currently not known. No per-base quality is available; no much larger clone lies one base away. From the germline V gene (reference sequence), CDR1 is PRHDT and CDR2 is FYEKMQ. V loses 0 bases of germline sequence and J loses 11 bases, and the interval between the two ends is 10 bases. Reading from cysteine to phenylalanine, the CDR3 counts 12 amino acids. Here the CDR3 DNA is all that survives: 36 bases in frame from base 1. Collaborating institutions collected whole blood in K2EDTA tubes following their own protocols. Collaborator samples were shipped for TCRbeta analysis as frozen whole blood, isolated PBMCs, or DNA extracted from either sample type. TCRbeta CDR3 regions were amplified from genomic DNA by means of the immunoSEQ Assay, a bias-controlled multiplex PCR. Turning to the authors' computational methods: The number of nucleated cells in each sample was estimated from the amplification of reference gene primers within the assay. Sequence reads were collapsed and filtered to measure the absolute abundance of every unique TCRbeta CDR3 rearrangement. For each sample, productive Simpson clonality was calculated by taking the square root of Simpson's diversity index across productive rearrangements. Entries here come from immuneACCESS through TCRdb and include only in-frame sequences with V and J called. Some clones fail to appear in such tables; in the studies checked, an unresolved V gene covers under half of the shortfall, and the cause of the remainder is unknown. D and trimming come from the DNA, and the V and J calls and clone size come from that table. The sample contains about 360,000 clones, more than 75% of them found a single time. Of the sample, 2.5% to 3.5% falls within the top ten clones.

The rearrangement combines TRBV13 with TRBJ1-1, with TRBD1 perhaps the D gene, on 6 matching bases. The specimen sequenced was peripheral blood. This clonotype was obtained from a human donor in a cohort sampled during active COVID-19. The nucleotides are TGTGCCAGCAGCTTAGGCCAGGGGACGGCTTTCTTT. Its amino acids are CASSLGQGTAFF.